This T cell receptor (beta chain) was sequenced during a study of blood T cell repertoires in COVID-19. The protocol was immunoSEQ multiplex PCR, while the TCRdb copy is restricted to in-frame clones and leaves out a portion. Of about 170,000 clones in the sample, approximately 83% were seen once. The sequence derives from a human donor with acute or convalescent COVID-19. The donor label of this sample is uncertain. The sequenced material came from peripheral blood.

The chain's CDR3 is CASSPNGQGAGTNEKLFF. The DNA of the CDR3 is TGTGCCAGCTCACCCAACGGACAGGGGGCAGGAACTAATGAAAAACTGTTTTTT. The chain is built from TRBV18 and TRBJ1-4, with 11 positions matching TRBD1. Germline V CDR1 and CDR2: KGHSH, LQKENI. CDR3 length equals 18 residues. The V gene end was trimmed by 3 bases and the J gene end by 1 base; junction bases not matched to a gene: 7. The full variable domain, in which reference TRBV18 and TRBJ1-4 provide the parts outside the CDR3, is NAGVMQNPRHLVRRRGQEARLRCSPMKGHSHVYWYRQLPEEGLKFMVYLQKENIIDESGMPKERFSAEFPKEGPSILRIQQVVRGDSAAYFCASSPNGQGAGTNEKLFFGSGTQLSVL.